These T cell receptor beta chains were read from a single sample in a study of blood T cell repertoires in COVID-19. Generated by immunoSEQ multiplex PCR, the TCRdb table keeps only in-frame clones and is missing some. The sample consists of approximately 150,000 clones, about 83% of them appearing once. The sample was peripheral blood. The source is a woman aged 80 or over with COVID-19, enrolled during active disease. CDR3s include the opening cysteine and the closing phenylalanine or tryptophan. Each record gives: J gene, clone size, D gene, V gene, CDR3 DNA, CDR3 protein. The D gene is left open where the match is weak. Some rows mark clone size as missing; the rest say once, few, many or name a class of expanded clone.

J gene: TRBJ1-6
clone size: .
D gene: .
V gene: TRBV2
CDR3 DNA: TGTGCCAGCACCGGAAGACAGGTTCGGATTAATTCACCCCTCCACTTT
CDR3 protein: CASTGRQVRINSPLHF

J gene: TRBJ2-1
clone size: .
D gene: TRBD2
V gene: TRBV7-3
CDR3 DNA: TGTGCCAGCAGCCTGACTAGCGGGAGGCTCAATGAGCAGTTCTTC
CDR3 protein: CASSLTSGRLNEQFF

J gene: TRBJ2-2
clone size: .
D gene: .
V gene: TRBV10-3
CDR3 DNA: TGTGCCATCAGACCTACTAGGGGGGAGCTGTTTTTT
CDR3 protein: CAIRPTRGELFF

J gene: TRBJ2-7
clone size: .
D gene: TRBD1
V gene: TRBV14
CDR3 DNA: TGTGCCAGCAGCCAGGACAGGGAAACATACGAGCAGTACTTC
CDR3 protein: CASSQDRETYEQYF

J gene: TRBJ2-7
clone size: .
D gene: .
V gene: TRBV5-5
CDR3 DNA: TGTGCCAGCAGCTCCGGGGGAGGCAGCTCCTACGAGCAGTACTTC
CDR3 protein: CASSSGGGSSYEQYF

J gene: TRBJ1-3
clone size: once
D gene: TRBD1
V gene: TRBV2
CDR3 DNA: TGTGCCAGCAGCTGGGACAGGTCGAGCTCTGGAAACACCATATATTTT
CDR3 protein: CASSWDRSSSGNTIYF

J gene: TRBJ2-7
clone size: .
D gene: .
V gene: TRBV6-2/TRBV6-3
CDR3 DNA: TGTGCCAGCAGTTATTGGGTCAGGGAGGACGAGCAGTACTTC
CDR3 protein: CASSYWVREDEQYF

J gene: TRBJ2-1
clone size: .
D gene: .
V gene: TRBV10-3
CDR3 DNA: TGTGCCATTGGACAGTTAAACTCCTACAATGAGCAGTTCTTC
CDR3 protein: CAIGQLNSYNEQFF

J gene: TRBJ1-2
clone size: .
D gene: .
V gene: TRBV9
CDR3 DNA: TGTGCCAGCAGTTGGGGGGGCCCCTCTAACTATGGCTACACCTTC
CDR3 protein: CASSWGGPSNYGYTF

J gene: TRBJ1-1
clone size: once
D gene: TRBD1
V gene: TRBV19
CDR3 DNA: TGTGCCAGTAGTCACAGGGGCTTGGGAACTGAAGCTTTCTTT
CDR3 protein: CASSHRGLGTEAFF

J gene: TRBJ2-1
clone size: .
D gene: TRBD2
V gene: TRBV11-2
CDR3 DNA: TGTGCCAGCAGCCGAAACGGGCGGCTAGCGGGAGGGCCGGGTGAGCAGTTCTTC
CDR3 protein: CASSRNGRLAGGPGEQFF

J gene: TRBJ2-5
clone size: .
D gene: .
V gene: TRBV11-2
CDR3 DNA: TGTGCCAGCAGCTTAGATGCGGAGACCCAGTACTTC
CDR3 protein: CASSLDAETQYF

J gene: TRBJ2-5
clone size: .
D gene: .
V gene: TRBV4-2
CDR3 DNA: TGTGCCAGCAGCCCCCCGGGGGTAGGACAAGAGACCCAGTACTTC
CDR3 protein: CASSPPGVGQETQYF

J gene: TRBJ2-5
clone size: .
D gene: .
V gene: TRBV19
CDR3 DNA: TGTGCCAGTAAACAGGGCCACCAAGAGACCCAGTACTTC
CDR3 protein: CASKQGHQETQYF

J gene: TRBJ2-6
clone size: .
D gene: .
V gene: TRBV2
CDR3 DNA: TGTGCCAGCAGGCGGGACGTAAACTCTGGGGCCAACGTCCTGACTTTC
CDR3 protein: CASRRDVNSGANVLTF

J gene: TRBJ1-2
clone size: .
D gene: TRBD1
V gene: TRBV18
CDR3 DNA: TGTGCCAGCTCAAGGGGGCCTAACTATGGCTACACCTTC
CDR3 protein: CASSRGPNYGYTF

J gene: TRBJ1-2
clone size: once
D gene: .
V gene: TRBV5-1
CDR3 DNA: TGCGCCAGCAGCAAGTCACTTACCCGGGGTGGCTACACCTTC
CDR3 protein: CASSKSLTRGGYTF

J gene: TRBJ2-7
clone size: once
D gene: .
V gene: TRBV14
CDR3 DNA: TGTGCCAGCAGCCAAGATCTAGGGAGCGAGCAGTACTTC
CDR3 protein: CASSQDLGSEQYF

J gene: TRBJ2-1
clone size: few
D gene: .
V gene: TRBV4-1
CDR3 DNA: TGCGCCAGCAGCCAAGTGGGCAAGAGCTCCTACAATGAGCAGTTCTTC
CDR3 protein: CASSQVGKSSYNEQFF

J gene: TRBJ2-3
clone size: .
D gene: TRBD2
V gene: TRBV6-4
CDR3 DNA: TGTGCCAGCAGTGACTCGAAAGCGGGAGGCCACACAGATACGCAGTATTTT
CDR3 protein: CASSDSKAGGHTDTQYF

J gene: TRBJ1-2
clone size: .
D gene: .
V gene: TRBV18
CDR3 DNA: TGTGCCAGCTCACCGGGCTGGGGGGACTACTATGGCTACACCTTC
CDR3 protein: CASSPGWGDYYGYTF

J gene: TRBJ2-2
clone size: .
D gene: .
V gene: TRBV6-5
CDR3 DNA: TGTGCCAGCAGGTGGACACCCTTAGGCACCGGGGAGCTGTTTTTT
CDR3 protein: CASRWTPLGTGELFF

J gene: TRBJ1-4
clone size: few
D gene: TRBD1
V gene: TRBV29-1
CDR3 DNA: TGCAGCGTTGAAGCCGGACAGGGGGCTGAACTTTATAATGAAAAACTGTTTTTT
CDR3 protein: CSVEAGQGAELYNEKLFF

J gene: TRBJ2-7
clone size: .
D gene: TRBD1
V gene: TRBV6-5
CDR3 DNA: TGTGCCAGCAGCCATGAGGGGACAGGCCTCTACGAGCAGTACTTC
CDR3 protein: CASSHEGTGLYEQYF

J gene: TRBJ1-3
clone size: .
D gene: .
V gene: TRBV19
CDR3 DNA: TGTGCCAGTAGTACTTGGGGGCGCAGAAACACCATATATTTT
CDR3 protein: CASSTWGRRNTIYF

J gene: TRBJ1-1
clone size: .
D gene: .
V gene: TRBV7-9
CDR3 DNA: TGTGCCAGCAGCTGGGGGGAGGTCACTGAAGCTTTCTTT
CDR3 protein: CASSWGEVTEAFF

J gene: TRBJ1-6
clone size: .
D gene: .
V gene: TRBV15
CDR3 DNA: TGTGCCACCAGCGGTCTGCATCGGGGGAATTCACCCCTCCACTTT
CDR3 protein: CATSGLHRGNSPLHF

J gene: TRBJ2-5
clone size: few
D gene: TRBD2
V gene: TRBV12-3/TRBV12-4
CDR3 DNA: TGTGCCAGCAGTTTTTCGGGGGGTGAGACCCAGTACTTC
CDR3 protein: CASSFSGGETQYF

J gene: TRBJ2-7
clone size: .
D gene: .
V gene: TRBV30
CDR3 DNA: TGTGCCTGGAGCCAGGGGACCTACGAGCAGTACTTC
CDR3 protein: CAWSQGTYEQYF

J gene: TRBJ2-3
clone size: .
D gene: .
V gene: TRBV4-1
CDR3 DNA: TGCGCCAGCAGCCAAGAGCTCCGGGGTAGCACAGATACGCAGTATTTT
CDR3 protein: CASSQELRGSTDTQYF

J gene: TRBJ2-5
clone size: .
D gene: .
V gene: TRBV9
CDR3 DNA: TGTGCCAGCAGCGTAGCCAATGGAGTTTACGAGACCCAGTACTTC
CDR3 protein: CASSVANGVYETQYF

J gene: TRBJ2-1
clone size: .
D gene: TRBD2
V gene: TRBV6-5
CDR3 DNA: TGTGCCAGCAGTTACTCGTATCTAGCGGGGGACAATGAGCAGTTCTTC
CDR3 protein: CASSYSYLAGDNEQFF

J gene: TRBJ1-2
clone size: .
D gene: .
V gene: TRBV28
CDR3 DNA: TGTGCCAGCAGTGGAAGACAGGCTAAAACTAACTATGGCTACACCTTC
CDR3 protein: CASSGRQAKTNYGYTF

J gene: TRBJ2-5
clone size: .
D gene: TRBD2
V gene: TRBV7-2
CDR3 DNA: TGTGCCAGCAGCCCGCAAGCGGGGGGGCTTGAGACCCAGTACTTC
CDR3 protein: CASSPQAGGLETQYF

J gene: TRBJ2-2
clone size: .
D gene: TRBD1
V gene: TRBV7-2
CDR3 DNA: TGTGCCAGCAGAGTGACAGGGGGTTCCGGGGAGCTGTTTTTT
CDR3 protein: CASRVTGGSGELFF

J gene: TRBJ2-5
clone size: .
D gene: .
V gene: TRBV7-8
CDR3 DNA: TGTGCCAGCAGCCCCACAGGGTACCAAGAGACCCAGTACTTC
CDR3 protein: CASSPTGYQETQYF

J gene: TRBJ1-1
clone size: many
D gene: TRBD1
V gene: TRBV25-1
CDR3 DNA: TGTGCCAGCAGTCGAGGGGGCTACACTGAAGCTTTCTTT
CDR3 protein: CASSRGGYTEAFF

J gene: TRBJ1-2
clone size: .
D gene: .
V gene: TRBV7-3
CDR3 DNA: TGTGCCAGCAGCTACGGGAATAGGGAGAGCTACACCTTC
CDR3 protein: CASSYGNRESYTF

J gene: TRBJ2-3
clone size: .
D gene: TRBD1
V gene: TRBV29-1
CDR3 DNA: TGCAGCGTTCGGACAGGGGCCCCCACAGATACGCAGTATTTT
CDR3 protein: CSVRTGAPTDTQYF

J gene: TRBJ2-4
clone size: .
D gene: .
V gene: TRBV5-6
CDR3 DNA: TGTGCCAGCAGCTTCAAAGGGGTTATAGCCAAAAACATTCAGTACTTC
CDR3 protein: CASSFKGVIAKNIQYF